The 30 T cell receptor beta chains reported below all come from one sample, sequenced in a study of blood T cell repertoires in COVID-19. Libraries were prepared by immunoSEQ multiplex PCR; TCRdb keeps only in-frame clonotypes and omits some of them. The table includes fewer than 200,000 clones, more than 75% detected once. Material for sequencing was peripheral blood. The receptor source for this set is a man aged 45-60 years who had recovered from COVID-19.

V is TRBV4-1 and J is TRBJ1-1; 7 nucleotides match TRBD1. CDR1 is MGHRA, CDR2 YSYEKL, per germline. CDR3 length equals 16 residues. The V segment lost 3 bases and the J segment 3 bases; nucleotides outside the gene matches: 10. CDR3 in amino acids: CASSQPEGAPDTEAFF. The DNA of the CDR3 is TGCGCCAGCAGCCAGCCGGAGGGGGCGCCGGACACTGAAGCTTTCTTT.

The J gene is TRBJ2-5, the V gene TRBV5-3; a weak D match, TRBD1 (5 bases). TRBV5-3 is designated an ORF whose function remains uncertain. The CDR3 runs to 14 residues. Trimming shortened V by 0 bases and J by 7 bases, and 13 bases separated the two germline ends. For the CDR3, the DNA is TGTGCCAGAAGCTTGGTCAGGGAAGTGAGGACCCAGTACTTC. Its protein is CARSLVREVRTQYF.

The rearrangement links TRBV9 to TRBJ1-1; D gene ambiguous. The germline V gene has CDR1 SGDLS and CDR2 YYNGEE. The CDR3 covers 15 residues. Trimming removed 2 bases from V and 6 bases from J, with 17 bases in between. The CDR3 DNA follows: TGTGCCAGCAGCGTTTCGTTCGGGCGCGGGGCTGAAGCTTTCTTT. This translates into CASSVSFGRGAEAFF.

V usage is TRBV4-3 and J usage is TRBJ1-1; D unclear. This CDR3 has 15 residues. Germline values: CDR1 LGHNA, CDR2 YSLEER. V was trimmed by 0 bases and J by 5 bases, leaving 13 bases between them. The chain's CDR3 is CASSQDVGSDTEAFF. The DNA for the CDR3 is TGCGCCAGCAGCCAAGATGTAGGGAGTGATACTGAAGCTTTCTTT.

This chain connects TRBV5-5 to TRBJ1-5; TRBD1 is a possible D gene (5 bases). Trimming took 4 bases from V and 4 from J, leaving 18 bases between them. Per germline, CDR1 SGHKS and CDR2 YYEKEE (reference sequence). The CDR3 loop spans 16 amino acids. The CDR3: CASSPGHRTTNQPQHF. The CDR3 DNA reads TGTGCCAGCAGCCCCGGACACAGGACGACTAATCAGCCCCAGCATTTT.

This chain uses TRBV7-9 with TRBJ2-7; 8 bases match TRBD1. In germline, CDR1 is SEHNR, CDR2 FQNEAQ (reference sequence). This CDR3 spans 13 amino acids. V dropped 5 bases and J dropped 6; count of bases not matched to a gene: 6. The CDR3 here is CASSPRTGFEQYF. The CDR3 DNA is TGTGCCAGCAGCCCAAGGACAGGGTTCGAGCAGTACTTC.

This sequence joins TRBV7-8 and TRBJ2-7; 9 bases agree with TRBD1. Germline CDR1 SGHVS, CDR2 FQNEAQ. With V trimmed by 3 bases and J by 4 bases, 7 bases remained unmatched. The CDR3 totals 15 residues. The CDR3 is CASSFRGDREYEQYF. DNA for the CDR3: TGTGCCAGCAGCTTTAGGGGGGACAGGGAATACGAGCAGTACTTC.

The chain carries TRBV3-1 (or the pseudogene TRBV3-2) and TRBJ1-2; D perhaps matches TRBD1 (6 bases). CDR3 length: 14 residues. The germline V and J ends were trimmed by 2 bases and 1 base, with 8 bases remaining between them. Looked up from germline, CDR1 is LGHDT and CDR2 is YNNKEL (reference sequence). The CDR3 DNA reads TGTGCCAGCAGCCAACAGGGGATTAACTATGGCTACACCTTC. The encoded protein is CASSQQGINYGYTF.

This chain links TRBV6-2 or TRBV6-3 with TRBJ1-1; 7 nucleotides line up with TRBD1. J gave up 0 bases and V 4 bases, and 2 bases lay outside the gene matches. The germline CDR1 and CDR2 sequences are MNHEY and SVGEGT. The CDR3 extends over 14 amino acids. As DNA, the CDR3 is TGTGCCAGCAGTTCGACAGGGCTGAACACTGAAGCTTTCTTT. This translates into CASSSTGLNTEAFF.

The chain employs TRBV7-2 and TRBJ1-5, with 7 bases aligning to TRBD1. CDR3 length equals 15 residues. From germline, CDR1 is SGHTA and CDR2 FQGNSA. V lost 7 bases and J lost 4; bases outside the gene matches: 10. The CDR3 sequence: CASTPPGRGNQPQHF. The CDR3 bases are TGTGCCAGCACCCCCCCCGGCAGGGGGAATCAGCCCCAGCATTTT.

The rearrangement joins TRBV5-1 to TRBJ2-7; 7 bases are a match to TRBD2. Losses at the gene ends were 4 bases for V and 4 bases for J; bases not matched to a gene: 14. The V gene's germline CDR1 is SGHRS and CDR2 YFSETQ. This CDR3 has 16 residues. CDR3: CASSLMRESGRYEQYF. The CDR3 DNA reads TGCGCCAGCAGCCTTATGCGGGAGTCGGGGAGGTACGAGCAGTACTTC.

J is TRBJ1-6 and V is TRBV7-2; possible D gene TRBD1, 6 bases. This CDR3 region has 13 residues. Trimming shortened V by 8 bases and J by 7 bases, and 12 bases separated the two germline ends. Germline V lookup: CDR1 SGHTA, CDR2 FQGNSA. The CDR3 loop is CASRTAQNSPLHF. For the CDR3, the DNA is TGTGCCAGCCGGACAGCCCAAAATTCACCCCTCCACTTT.

The chain joins TRBV2 to TRBJ2-2; TRBD1 aligns across 7 bases. Trimming cost V 6 bases and J 5 bases; bases outside gene matches: 6. Germline V gene sequence: CDR1 SNHLY, CDR2 FYNNEI. This CDR3 comprises 14 residues. CDR3 DNA sequence: TGTGCCAGCAGCCGGACAGGAATTACCGGGGAGCTGTTTTTT. This encodes CASSRTGITGELFF. The entire variable domain, with the rest obtained from reference TRBV2 and TRBJ2-2, is as follows: EPEVTQTPSHQVTQMGQEVILRCVPISNHLYFYWYRQILGQKVEFLVSFYNNEISEKSEIFDDQFSVERPDGSNFTLKIRSTKLEDSAMYFCASSRTGITGELFFGEGSRLTVL.

This clone was found a few times. The CDR3 spells CASSSRGESPLHF. The CDR3 nucleotides are TGTGCCAGCAGCTCCAGGGGGGAATCACCCCTCCACTTT. The V and J genes are TRBV5-4 and TRBJ1-6, with 7 bases fitting TRBD1. CDR1 SGHNT and CDR2 YYREEE come from the germline V gene (reference sequence). Trimming cost V 3 bases and J 10 bases; bases outside gene matches: 4. This CDR3 contains 13 residues.

The gene calls are TRBV2 and TRBJ2-7, with a tentative D call TRBD1 (6 bases). V was pared by 0 bases and J by 6 bases, with 15 bases between. Germline loops: CDR1 SNHLY, CDR2 FYNNEI. The CDR3 consists of 15 residues. In DNA form, the CDR3 reads TGTGCCAGCAGTGAAGCGCCGGGACACGGCTTCGAGCAGTACTTC. Its protein is CASSEAPGHGFEQYF.

The chain recombines TRBV28 with TRBJ1-3, with unresolved D. This CDR3 contains 16 residues. The ends were cut back, 1 base at V and 0 bases at J, with 10 bases in the middle. From germline, CDR1 is MDHEN and CDR2 SYDVKM. CDR3 nucleotides: TGTGCCAGCAGTTTATTGCGGTCGAGCTCTGGAAACACCATATATTTT. Its protein product is CASSLLRSSSGNTIYF.

The chain combines TRBV4-2 with TRBJ2-5; TRBD2 agrees at 7 bases. Losses at the gene ends were 2 bases for V and 5 bases for J; bases not matched to a gene: 8. CDR1 is LGHNA and CDR2 is YNFKEQ in the germline V gene. The CDR3 is 15 amino acids. The CDR3 here is CASSQIGGSRETQYF. The DNA of the CDR3 is TGTGCCAGCAGCCAAATCGGGGGGTCGCGGGAGACCCAGTACTTC.

The rearrangement links TRBV18 to TRBJ1-2, with D possibly TRBD1 on 6 matching bases. Trimming pared 0 bases from V and 1 base from J, leaving 15 bases between. The CDR3 loop spans 17 amino acids. Germline-derived CDR1 and CDR2 are KGHSH and LQKENI. In DNA form, the CDR3 reads TGTGCCAGCTCACCACCGAGACAGGACCTTGTTAACTATGGCTACACCTTC. Its protein product is CASSPPRQDLVNYGYTF.

The chain links TRBV24-1 to TRBJ1-2, with TRBD1 matching 11 bases. V shed 4 bases, J shed 4 bases, and the junction held 22 bases outside the gene matches. CDR1 and CDR2 (germline): KGHDR, SFDVKD. The CDR3 has 21 amino acids. The CDR3 DNA reads as TGTGCCACCAGTGAAAAGCTCAAAGGACCGGGACAGGGGGTACTAAGCTATGGCTACACCTTC. It yields the protein CATSEKLKGPGQGVLSYGYTF.

The gene calls are TRBV5-6 and TRBJ2-7, with 9 bases fitting TRBD1. V trimming: 0 bases; J trimming: 2 bases; junction bases outside the gene matches: 0. This CDR3 is built from 14 residues. Germline V gives CDR1 SGHDT, CDR2 YYEEEE. The CDR3 is CASSLGQGAYEQYF. DNA for the CDR3: TGTGCCAGCAGCTTGGGACAGGGGGCCTACGAGCAGTACTTC.

The chain couples TRBV4-3 to TRBJ2-1; 10 positions match TRBD2. The CDR3 runs to 15 residues. The V gene's germline CDR1 is LGHNA and CDR2 YSLEER. The trim removed 3 bases at V and 6 bases at J, leaving 5 bases unmatched. This chain's CDR3 is CASSQASGGANEQFF. The CDR3 nucleotides are TGCGCCAGCAGCCAGGCAAGCGGGGGGGCCAATGAGCAGTTCTTC.

The CDR3 bases are TGCAGCGTTGAAATGGCCGGGTTTGGCTACACCTTC. Amino acids: CSVEMAGFGYTF. The chain employs TRBV29-1 and TRBJ1-2; D is unresolved. CDR1 is SQVTM, CDR2 ANQGSEA, per germline. This CDR3 has 12 residues. Trimming took off 2 bases at V and 7 bases at J, with 11 bases between the two ends.

The J gene is TRBJ2-1, the V gene TRBV7-3; the D gene is possibly TRBD2 (6 bases). Looked up from germline, CDR1 is SGHTA and CDR2 is FQGTGA. V was shortened by 5 bases and J by 5 bases, with 7 bases between the two germline ends. CDR3 size: 12 residues. CDR3 DNA sequence: TGTGCCAGCAGCCGCGGGGACAATGAGCAGTTCTTC. It codes for CASSRGDNEQFF.

Note on this clone: Mismatch with germline at one junction end may stem from a read error. This chain joins TRBV11-2 and TRBJ1-6; 8 positions agree with TRBD1. The germline gives CDR1 SGHAT, CDR2 FQNNGV. The CDR3 consists of 15 residues. The CDR3, as DNA: TGTGCCAGCAGCTTGATAACCCCCGGACAGGGAGGGGTTTCTTTT. It codes for CASSLITPGQGGVSF.

The chain links TRBV5-1 to TRBJ2-5; no firm D call. The CDR3 covers 13 residues. The V gene's germline CDR1 is SGHRS and CDR2 YFSETQ. The V end lost 0 bases, the J end lost 2 bases, and 5 bases lay between the germline ends. The CDR3 DNA follows: TGCGCCAGCAGCTTGGGACTGCAAGAGACCCAGTACTTC. Translating gives CASSLGLQETQYF.

The chain employs TRBV3-1 (or the pseudogene TRBV3-2) and TRBJ2-5; 11 bases align to TRBD2. The ends lost 1 base at V and 4 bases at J; junction bases unmatched: 2. Germline V gene sequence: CDR1 LGHDT, CDR2 YNNKEL (reference sequence). The CDR3 is 15 amino acids. The CDR3 DNA sequence: TGTGCCAGCAGCCAAGGGCTAGCGGGAGGAGAGACCCAGTACTTC. Translating gives CASSQGLAGGETQYF.

The gene calls are TRBV7-6 and TRBJ2-3; 11 positions match TRBD2. Germline assignment: CDR1 SGHVS and CDR2 FNYEAQ. The length of the CDR3 is 14 residues. Losses at the gene ends were 5 bases for V and 5 bases for J; bases not matched to a gene: 3. The CDR3 reads CASSPGLAGDTQYF. CDR3 nucleotide sequence: TGTGCCAGCAGCCCAGGACTAGCGGGAGATACGCAGTATTTT.

The rearrangement joins TRBV6-2 or TRBV6-3 to TRBJ2-4, with TRBD1 matching over 8 bases. Looked up from germline, CDR1 is MNHEY and CDR2 is SVGEGT. The CDR3 is 16 residues long. Trimming removed 5 bases from V and 1 base from J; junction bases left unmatched: 7. CDR3 in amino acids: CASSGDRGWAKNIQYF. As DNA, the CDR3 is TGTGCCAGCAGTGGAGACAGGGGATGGGCCAAAAACATTCAGTACTTC.

V and J are TRBV28 and TRBJ2-1, with D perhaps matching TRBD1 (5 bases). Trimming left V 2 bases short and J 8 bases short, with 16 bases between. CDR3 length: 15 residues. Germline CDR1 MDHEN, CDR2 SYDVKM. CDR3 protein: CASSLMGTGSDEQFF. In DNA form, the CDR3 reads TGTGCCAGCAGTTTAATGGGCACAGGCAGCGATGAGCAGTTCTTC.

The chain joins TRBV9 to TRBJ2-1; the match to TRBD2 covers 12 bases. Looked up from germline, CDR1 is SGDLS and CDR2 is YYNGEE. The V and J ends lost 0 bases and 7 bases, in that order; junction bases with no gene match: 8. The CDR3 is made up of 17 amino acids. The CDR3 region has the DNA TGTGCCAGCAGCGTAGGGCTGACTAGCGGGAGAAATAATGAGCAGTTCTTC. It codes for CASSVGLTSGRNNEQFF.